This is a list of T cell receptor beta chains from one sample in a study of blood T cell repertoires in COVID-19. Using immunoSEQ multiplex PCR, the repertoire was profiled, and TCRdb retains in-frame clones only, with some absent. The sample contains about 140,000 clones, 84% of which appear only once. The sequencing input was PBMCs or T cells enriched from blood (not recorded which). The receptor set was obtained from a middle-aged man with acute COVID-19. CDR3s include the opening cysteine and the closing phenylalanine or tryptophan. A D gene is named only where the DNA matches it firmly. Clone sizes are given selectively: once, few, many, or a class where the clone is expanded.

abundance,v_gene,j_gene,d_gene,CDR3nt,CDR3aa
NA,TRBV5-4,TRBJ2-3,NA,TGTGCCAGCAGCTCCTCCTACACAGATACGCAGTATTTT,CASSSSYTDTQYF
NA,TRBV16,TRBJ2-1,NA,TGTGCCAGCAGCCCCCGAACTCAAGTCGGGAATGAGCAGTTCTTC,CASSPRTQVGNEQFF
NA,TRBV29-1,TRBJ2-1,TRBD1,TGCAGCGTCACGGGACAGGGGAACTATGAGCAGTTCTTC,CSVTGQGNYEQFF
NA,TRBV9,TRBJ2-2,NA,TGTGCCAGCAGCGTAGCAGACAGTAGTGGCACCGGGGAGCTGTTTTTT,CASSVADSSGTGELFF
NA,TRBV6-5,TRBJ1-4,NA,TGTGCCAGCACCTTTGACAGTAGGGAAAAACTGTTTTTT,CASTFDSREKLFF
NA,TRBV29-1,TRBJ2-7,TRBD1,TGCAGCGCAGCCGGGACAGGGGGCGGGGAGCAGTACTTC,CSAAGTGGGEQYF
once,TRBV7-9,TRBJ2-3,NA,TGTGCCAGCTCCTCAAGGGGCAGAACAGATACGCAGTATTTT,CASSSRGRTDTQYF
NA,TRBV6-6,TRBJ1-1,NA,TGTGCCAGCAGTCTGGGACTCAACCTAGGGATGAACACTGAAGCTTTCTTT,CASSLGLNLGMNTEAFF
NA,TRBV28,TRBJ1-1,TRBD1,TGTGCCAGCAGTCTCCCCCGACAGGGCGCTGAAGCTTTCTTT,CASSLPRQGAEAFF
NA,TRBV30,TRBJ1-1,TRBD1,TGTGCCAGGGGACAGGTGAACACTGAAGCTTTCTTT,CARGQVNTEAFF
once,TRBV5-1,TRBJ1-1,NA,TGCGCCAGCAGCTTGGCCGAAGGGGTATTCACTGAAGCTTTCTTT,CASSLAEGVFTEAFF
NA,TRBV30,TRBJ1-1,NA,TGTGCCTGGAGTGTACGTTATGGGGGGTTCATTGACACTGAAGCTTTCTTT,CAWSVRYGGFIDTEAFF
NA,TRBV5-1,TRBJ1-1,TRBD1,TGCGCCAGCGCACCGACAGGGAATACTGAAGTTTTCTTT,CASAPTGNTEVFF
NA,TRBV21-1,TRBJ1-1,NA,TGTGCCAGCAGCAAAAAACGAGACATCGGAGCGGATTGGAACACTGAAGCTTTCTTT,CASSKKRDIGADWNTEAFF
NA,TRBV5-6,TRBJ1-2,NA,TGTGCCAGCAAACGGACATTCTATGGCTACACCTTC,CASKRTFYGYTF
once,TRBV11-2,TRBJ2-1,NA,TGTGCCAGCGGTCAACTTGATGAGCAGTTCTTC,CASGQLDEQFF
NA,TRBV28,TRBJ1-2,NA,TGTGCCAGCAGTGTACTTAACTATGGCTACACCTTC,CASSVLNYGYTF
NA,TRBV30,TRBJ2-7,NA,TGTGCCTGGAGTCGGTTTAGGGAGAGCGAGCAGTACTTC,CAWSRFRESEQYF
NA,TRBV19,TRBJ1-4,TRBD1,TGTGCCAGTTGGACAGGGGATGCAACTAATGAAAAACTGTTTTTT,CASWTGDATNEKLFF
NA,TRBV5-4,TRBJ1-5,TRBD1,TGTGCCAGCAGCTCGGGACAGGGGGCAGATCAGCCCCAGCATTTT,CASSSGQGADQPQHF
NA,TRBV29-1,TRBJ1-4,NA,TGCAGCGCCTGGGACAACGGAGAAAAACTGTTTTTT,CSAWDNGEKLFF
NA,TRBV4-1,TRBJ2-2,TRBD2,TGCGCCAGCAGCCAAGTGGGACTAGGACCTACCGGGGAGCTGTTTTTT,CASSQVGLGPTGELFF
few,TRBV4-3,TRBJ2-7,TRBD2,TGCGCCAGCAGCCAAGACCTTAGCGGGAGCACCTCCTACGAGCAGTACTTC,CASSQDLSGSTSYEQYF
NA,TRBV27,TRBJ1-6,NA,TGTGCCAGCAGTTTAGAGGGGGATTCACCCCTCCACTTT,CASSLEGDSPLHF
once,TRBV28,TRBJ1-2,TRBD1,TGTGCCAGCAGGCTAGACAGGGGGCACTATGGCTACACCTTC,CASRLDRGHYGYTF
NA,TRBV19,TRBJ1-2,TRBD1,TGTGCCAGTAGTTGGACAGGCGGCTACACCTTC,CASSWTGGYTF
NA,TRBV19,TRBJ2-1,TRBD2,TGTGCCAGTAGTATAGATGGGACTAGCGGCTACAATGAGCAGTTCTTC,CASSIDGTSGYNEQFF
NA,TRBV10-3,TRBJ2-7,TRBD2,TGTGCCATCGCCACCGTCATAAAGCGGGAGGGCCAGCACGAGCAGTACTTC,CAIATVIKREGQHEQYF
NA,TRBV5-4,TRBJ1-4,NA,TGTGCCAGCAGGTCACAGGCCAATGAAAAACTGTTTTTT,CASRSQANEKLFF
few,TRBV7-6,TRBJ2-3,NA,TGTGCCAGCAGCTTAAACGGGGGTTCAGTCACAGATACGCAGTATTTT,CASSLNGGSVTDTQYF
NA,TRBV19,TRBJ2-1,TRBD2,TGTGCCAGTGCCCGGGACTACTTCAATGAGCAGTTCTTC,CASARDYFNEQFF
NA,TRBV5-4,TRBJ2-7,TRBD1,TGTGCCAGCAGCTCGTGGCCGGACAGGGGATCCTACGAGCAGTACTTC,CASSSWPDRGSYEQYF
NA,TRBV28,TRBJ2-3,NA,TGTGCCAGCAGTTCCACCCCCCGCGGGTGGATAGATACGCAGTATTTT,CASSSTPRGWIDTQYF
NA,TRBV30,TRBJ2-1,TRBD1,TGTGCCTGGAGTGTACATGACAGGGCGATTCGTAATGAGCAGTTCTTC,CAWSVHDRAIRNEQFF
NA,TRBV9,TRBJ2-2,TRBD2,TGTGCCAGCAGCGTAGGCCTAGCGGGAGGGGCCGGGGAGCTGTTTTTT,CASSVGLAGGAGELFF
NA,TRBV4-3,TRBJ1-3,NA,TGCGCCAGCAGCCAAGATAGGGCGGCAGGGCGGAACACCATATATTTT,CASSQDRAAGRNTIYF